The T cell receptor (beta chain) under discussion was sequenced for a study of T cell changes during pregnancy in multiple sclerosis. Trimming shortened V by 6 bases and J by 4 bases, and 16 bases separated the two germline ends. The CDR3 length is 15 residues. Germline-derived CDR1 and CDR2 are LNHDA and SQIVND (reference sequence). Sequencing used immunoSEQ multiplex PCR; TCRdb keeps in-frame clones, though not all of them. The sample shows roughly 63,000 clones, roughly 93% of them seen only once. The starting material was CD8+ T cells from peripheral blood mononuclear cells, obtained in the second trimester of pregnancy. The chain is built from TRBV19 and TRBJ2-1; the D gene is possibly TRBD1 (6 bases). The sequence derives from a female donor with multiple sclerosis, enrolled in a pregnancy study. This CDR3 is CASSFRDNLYNEQFF. CDR3 nucleotides: TGTGCCAGTAGCTTCCGGGACAACTTATACAATGAGCAGTTCTTC.